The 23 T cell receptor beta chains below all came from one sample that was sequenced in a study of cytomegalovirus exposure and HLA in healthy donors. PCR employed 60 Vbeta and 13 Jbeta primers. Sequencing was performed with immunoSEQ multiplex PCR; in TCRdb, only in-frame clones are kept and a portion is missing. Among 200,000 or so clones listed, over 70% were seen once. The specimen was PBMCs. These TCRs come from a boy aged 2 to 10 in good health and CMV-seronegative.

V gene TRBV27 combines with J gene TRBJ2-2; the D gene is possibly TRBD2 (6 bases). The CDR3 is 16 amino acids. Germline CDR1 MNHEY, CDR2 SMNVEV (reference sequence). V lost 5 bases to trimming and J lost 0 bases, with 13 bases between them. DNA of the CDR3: TGTGCCAGCAGTACCGCGGGACGGGCGAACACCGGGGAGCTGTTTTTT. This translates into CASSTAGRANTGELFF.

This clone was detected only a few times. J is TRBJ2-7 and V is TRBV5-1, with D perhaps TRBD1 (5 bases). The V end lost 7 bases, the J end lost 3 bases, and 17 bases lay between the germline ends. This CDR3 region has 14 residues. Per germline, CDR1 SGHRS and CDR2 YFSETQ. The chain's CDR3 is CASAQGPEVYEQYF. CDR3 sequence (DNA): TGCGCCAGCGCGCAGGGCCCTGAGGTCTACGAGCAGTACTTC.

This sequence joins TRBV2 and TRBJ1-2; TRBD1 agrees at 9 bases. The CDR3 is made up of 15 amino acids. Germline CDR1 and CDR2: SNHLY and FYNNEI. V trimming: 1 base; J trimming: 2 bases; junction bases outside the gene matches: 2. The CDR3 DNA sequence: TGTGCCAGCAGTGAAGTAGGACAGGGGAACTATGGCTACACCTTC. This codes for CASSEVGQGNYGYTF.

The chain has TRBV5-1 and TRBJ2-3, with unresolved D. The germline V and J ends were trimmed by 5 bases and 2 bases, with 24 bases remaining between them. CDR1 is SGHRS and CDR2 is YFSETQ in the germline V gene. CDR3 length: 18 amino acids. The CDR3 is CASRPNPQREILTDTQYF. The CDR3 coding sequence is TGCGCCAGCAGACCCAACCCCCAGCGAGAAATTCTCACAGATACGCAGTATTTT.

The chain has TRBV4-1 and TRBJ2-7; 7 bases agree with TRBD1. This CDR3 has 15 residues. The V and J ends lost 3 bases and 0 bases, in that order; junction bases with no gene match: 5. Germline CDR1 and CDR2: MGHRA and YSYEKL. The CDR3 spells CASSQLTGPSYEQYF. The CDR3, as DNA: TGCGCCAGCAGCCAGTTGACAGGGCCCTCCTACGAGCAGTACTTC.

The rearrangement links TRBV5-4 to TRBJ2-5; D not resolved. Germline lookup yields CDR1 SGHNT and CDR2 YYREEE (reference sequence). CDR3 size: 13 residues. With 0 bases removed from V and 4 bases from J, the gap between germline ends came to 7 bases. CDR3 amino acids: CASSLGQAETQYF. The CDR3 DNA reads TGTGCCAGCAGCTTGGGGCAGGCAGAGACCCAGTACTTC.

CDR3 in amino acids: CASSVGGASGWNEQFF. CDR3 DNA: TGTGCCAGCAGCGTAGGCGGGGCTAGCGGGTGGAATGAGCAGTTCTTC. The chain recombines TRBV9 with TRBJ2-1; 8 bases agree with TRBD2. This CDR3 has 16 amino acids. Losses at the gene ends were 0 bases for V and 7 bases for J; bases not matched to a gene: 9. Per the germline V gene, CDR1 is SGDLS and CDR2 is YYNGEE.

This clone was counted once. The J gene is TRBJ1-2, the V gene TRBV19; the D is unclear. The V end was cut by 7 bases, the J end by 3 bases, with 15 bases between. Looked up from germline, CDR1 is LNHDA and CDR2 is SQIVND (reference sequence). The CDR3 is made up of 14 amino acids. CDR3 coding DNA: TGTGCCAGTACGACTTCCCCCCGATACTATGGCTACACCTTC. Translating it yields CASTTSPRYYGYTF.

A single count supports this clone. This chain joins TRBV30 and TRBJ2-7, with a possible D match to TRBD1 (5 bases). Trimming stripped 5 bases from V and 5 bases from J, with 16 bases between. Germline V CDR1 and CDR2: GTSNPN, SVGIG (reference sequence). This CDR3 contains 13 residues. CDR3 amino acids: CAWAKGMGHEQYF. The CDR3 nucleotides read TGTGCCTGGGCAAAGGGGATGGGCCACGAGCAGTACTTC.

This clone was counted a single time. The CDR3 spells CASSLGGGENNQPQHF. The CDR3 coding sequence is TGCGCCAGCAGCTTGGGCGGGGGAGAGAACAATCAGCCCCAGCATTTT. This chain connects TRBV5-1 to TRBJ1-5, with a possible D match to TRBD1 (5 bases). This CDR3 has 16 residues. V dropped 0 bases and J dropped 3 bases, with 13 bases sitting between them. The germline CDR1 and CDR2 sequences are SGHRS and YFSETQ.

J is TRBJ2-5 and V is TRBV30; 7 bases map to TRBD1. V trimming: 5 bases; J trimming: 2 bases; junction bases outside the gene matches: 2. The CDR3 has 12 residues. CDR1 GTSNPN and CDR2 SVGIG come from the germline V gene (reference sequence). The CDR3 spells CAWDRAQETQYF. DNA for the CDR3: TGTGCCTGGGACAGGGCACAAGAGACCCAGTACTTC.

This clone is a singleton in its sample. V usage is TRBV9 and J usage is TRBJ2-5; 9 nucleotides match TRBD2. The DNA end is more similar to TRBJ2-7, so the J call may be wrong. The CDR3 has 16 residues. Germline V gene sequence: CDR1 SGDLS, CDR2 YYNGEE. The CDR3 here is CASSVGSASGAYEQYF. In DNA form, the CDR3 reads TGTGCCAGCAGCGTCGGTAGCGCTAGCGGGGCCTACGAGCAGTACTTC.

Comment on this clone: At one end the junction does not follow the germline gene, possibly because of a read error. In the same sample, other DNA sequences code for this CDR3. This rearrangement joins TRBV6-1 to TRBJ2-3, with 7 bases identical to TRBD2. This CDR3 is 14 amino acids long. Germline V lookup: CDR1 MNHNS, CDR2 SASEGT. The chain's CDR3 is CASSNSGEADTQYF. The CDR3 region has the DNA TGCGCCAGCAGTAACAGCGGGGAGGCAGATACGCAGTATTTT.

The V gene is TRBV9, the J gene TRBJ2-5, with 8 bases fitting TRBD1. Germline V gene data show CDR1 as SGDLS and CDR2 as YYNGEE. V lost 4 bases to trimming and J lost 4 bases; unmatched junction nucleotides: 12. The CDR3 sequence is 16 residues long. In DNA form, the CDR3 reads TGTGCCAGCAGCCCCCGGGGACAGGTGGCCTTAGAGACCCAGTACTTC. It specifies CASSPRGQVALETQYF.

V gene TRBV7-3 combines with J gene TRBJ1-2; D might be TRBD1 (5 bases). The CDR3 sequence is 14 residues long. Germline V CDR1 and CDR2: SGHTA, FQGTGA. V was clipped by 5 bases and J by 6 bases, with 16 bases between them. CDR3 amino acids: CASSRSGGVNGYTF. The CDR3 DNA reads TGTGCCAGCAGCCGATCCGGGGGTGTGAATGGCTACACCTTC.

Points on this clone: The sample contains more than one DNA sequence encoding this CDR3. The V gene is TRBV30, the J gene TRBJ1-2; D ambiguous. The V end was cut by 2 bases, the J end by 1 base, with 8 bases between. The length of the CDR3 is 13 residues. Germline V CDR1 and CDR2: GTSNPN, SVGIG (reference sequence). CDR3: CAWSSGDNYGYTF. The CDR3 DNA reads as TGTGCCTGGAGTTCGGGTGATAACTATGGCTACACCTTC.

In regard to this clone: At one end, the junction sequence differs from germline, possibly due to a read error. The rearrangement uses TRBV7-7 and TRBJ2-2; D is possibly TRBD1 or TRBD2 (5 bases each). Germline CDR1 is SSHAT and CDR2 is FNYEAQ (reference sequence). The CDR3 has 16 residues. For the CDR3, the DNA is TGTGCTAGCAGCTTAGCGCAGGGCCGTAGCACCGGGGAGCTGTTTTTT. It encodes CASSLAQGRSTGELFF.

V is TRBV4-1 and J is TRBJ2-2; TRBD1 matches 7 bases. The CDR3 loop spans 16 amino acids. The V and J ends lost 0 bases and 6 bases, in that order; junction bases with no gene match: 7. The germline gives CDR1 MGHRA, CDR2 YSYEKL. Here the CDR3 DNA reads TGCGCCAGCAGCCAAGAAATCAGGGGGTGGTCCGGGGAGCTGTTTTTT. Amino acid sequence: CASSQEIRGWSGELFF.

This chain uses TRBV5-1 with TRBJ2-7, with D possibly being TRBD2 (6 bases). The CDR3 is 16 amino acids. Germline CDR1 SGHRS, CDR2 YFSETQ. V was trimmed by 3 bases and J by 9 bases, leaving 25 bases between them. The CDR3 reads CASSWGTLLETGGQYF. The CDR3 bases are TGCGCCAGCAGCTGGGGGACTCTCCTGGAGACCGGAGGGCAGTACTTC.

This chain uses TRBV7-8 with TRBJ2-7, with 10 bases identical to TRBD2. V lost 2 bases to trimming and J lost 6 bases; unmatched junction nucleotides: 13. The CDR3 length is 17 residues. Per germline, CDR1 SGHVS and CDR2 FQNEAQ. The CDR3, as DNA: TGTGCCAGCAGCTTACGAGAGAGGGCTAGCGGGAGCCTCGAGCAGTACTTC. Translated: CASSLRERASGSLEQYF.

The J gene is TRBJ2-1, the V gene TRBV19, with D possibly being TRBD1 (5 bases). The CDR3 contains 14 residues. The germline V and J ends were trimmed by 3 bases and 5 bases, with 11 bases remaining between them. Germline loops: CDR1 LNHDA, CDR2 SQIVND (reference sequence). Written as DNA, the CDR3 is TGTGCCAGTAGTATTGGGGCCAGCCACAATGAGCAGTTCTTC. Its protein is CASSIGASHNEQFF.

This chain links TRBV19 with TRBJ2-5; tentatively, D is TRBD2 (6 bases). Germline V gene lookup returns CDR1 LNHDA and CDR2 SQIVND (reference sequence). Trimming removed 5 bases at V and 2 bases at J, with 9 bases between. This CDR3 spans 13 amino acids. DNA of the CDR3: TGTGCCAGTAGTCGCGGGAAGCAAGAGACCCAGTACTTC. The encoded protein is CASSRGKQETQYF. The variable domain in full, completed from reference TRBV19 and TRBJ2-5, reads DGGITQSPKYLFRKEGQNVTLSCEQNLNHDAMYWYRQDPGQGLRLIYYSQIVNDFQKGDIAEGYSVSREKKESFPLTVTSAQKNPTAFYLCASSRGKQETQYFGPGTRLLVL.

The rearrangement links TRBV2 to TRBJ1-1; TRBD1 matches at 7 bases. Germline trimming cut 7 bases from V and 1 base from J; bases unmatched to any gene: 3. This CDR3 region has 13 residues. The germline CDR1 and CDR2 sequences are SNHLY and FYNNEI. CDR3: CASTRGENTEAFF. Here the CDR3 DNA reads TGTGCCAGCACCAGGGGGGAGAACACTGAAGCTTTCTTT.